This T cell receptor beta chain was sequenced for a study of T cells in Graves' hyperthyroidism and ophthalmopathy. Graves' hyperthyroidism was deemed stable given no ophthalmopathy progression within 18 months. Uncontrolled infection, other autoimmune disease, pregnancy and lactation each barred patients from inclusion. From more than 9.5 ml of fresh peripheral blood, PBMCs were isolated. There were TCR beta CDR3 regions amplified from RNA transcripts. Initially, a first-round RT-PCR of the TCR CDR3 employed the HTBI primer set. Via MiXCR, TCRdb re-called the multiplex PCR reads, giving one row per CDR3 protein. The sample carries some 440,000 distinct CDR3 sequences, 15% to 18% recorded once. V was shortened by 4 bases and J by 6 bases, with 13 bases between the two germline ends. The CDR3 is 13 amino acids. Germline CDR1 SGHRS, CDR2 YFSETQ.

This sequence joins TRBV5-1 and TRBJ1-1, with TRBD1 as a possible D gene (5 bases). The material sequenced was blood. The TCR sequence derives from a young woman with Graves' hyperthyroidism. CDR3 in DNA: TGCGCCAGCAGCCTGGGGGGGGTACCTGAAGCTTTCTTT. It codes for CASSLGGVPEAFF. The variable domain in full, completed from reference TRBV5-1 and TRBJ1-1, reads KAGVTQTPRYLIKTRGQQVTLSCSPISGHRSVSWYQQTPGQGLQFLFEYFSETQRNKGNFPGRFSGRQFSNSRSEMNVSTLELGDSALYLCASSLGGVPEAFFGQGTRLTVV.